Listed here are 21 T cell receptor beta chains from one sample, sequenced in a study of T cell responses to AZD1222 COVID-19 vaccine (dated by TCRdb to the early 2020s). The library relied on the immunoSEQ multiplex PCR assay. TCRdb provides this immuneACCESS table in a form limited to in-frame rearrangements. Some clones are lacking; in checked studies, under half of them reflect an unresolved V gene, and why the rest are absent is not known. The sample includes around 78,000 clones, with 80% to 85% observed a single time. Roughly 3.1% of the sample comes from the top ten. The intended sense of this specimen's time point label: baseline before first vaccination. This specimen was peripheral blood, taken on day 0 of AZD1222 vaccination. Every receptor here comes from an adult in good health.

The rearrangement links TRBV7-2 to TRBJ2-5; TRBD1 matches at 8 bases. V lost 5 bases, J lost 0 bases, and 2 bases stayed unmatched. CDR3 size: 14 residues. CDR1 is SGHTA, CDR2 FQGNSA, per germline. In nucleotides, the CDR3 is TGTGCCAGCAGCCGGGACAGGTACCAAGAGACCCAGTACTTC. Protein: CASSRDRYQETQYF.

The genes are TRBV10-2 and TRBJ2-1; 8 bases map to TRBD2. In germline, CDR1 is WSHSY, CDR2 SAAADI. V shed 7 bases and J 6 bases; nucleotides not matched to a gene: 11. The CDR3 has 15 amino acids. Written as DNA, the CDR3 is TGCGCCAGCACCCCGGAGACTAGCGCGGTCAATGAGCAGTTCTTC. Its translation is CASTPETSAVNEQFF.

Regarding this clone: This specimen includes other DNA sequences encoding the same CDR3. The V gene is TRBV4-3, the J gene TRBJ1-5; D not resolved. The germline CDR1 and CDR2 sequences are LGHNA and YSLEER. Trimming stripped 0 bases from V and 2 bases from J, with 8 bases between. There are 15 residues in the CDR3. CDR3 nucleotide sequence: TGCGCCAGCAGCCAAGACTGGAGGGGCAATCAGCCCCAGCATTTT. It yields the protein CASSQDWRGNQPQHF.

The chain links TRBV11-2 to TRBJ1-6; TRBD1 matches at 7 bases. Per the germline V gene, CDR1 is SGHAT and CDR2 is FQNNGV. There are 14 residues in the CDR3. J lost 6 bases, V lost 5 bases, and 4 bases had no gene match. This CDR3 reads CASSPGTANSPLHF. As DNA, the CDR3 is TGTGCCAGCAGCCCCGGGACAGCTAATTCACCCCTCCACTTT. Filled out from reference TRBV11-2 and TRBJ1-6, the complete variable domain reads EAGVAQSPRYKIIEKRQSVAFWCNPISGHATLYWYQQILGQGPKLLIQFQNNGVVDDSQLPKDRFSAERLKGVDSTLKIQPAKLEDSAVYLCASSPGTANSPLHFGNGTRLTVT.

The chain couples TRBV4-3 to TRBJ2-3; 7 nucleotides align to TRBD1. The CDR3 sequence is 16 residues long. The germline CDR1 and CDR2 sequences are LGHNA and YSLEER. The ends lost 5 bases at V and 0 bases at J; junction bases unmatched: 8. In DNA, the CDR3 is TGCGCCAGCAGCGGACGACAGGGAGCTAGCACAGATACGCAGTATTTT. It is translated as CASSGRQGASTDTQYF.

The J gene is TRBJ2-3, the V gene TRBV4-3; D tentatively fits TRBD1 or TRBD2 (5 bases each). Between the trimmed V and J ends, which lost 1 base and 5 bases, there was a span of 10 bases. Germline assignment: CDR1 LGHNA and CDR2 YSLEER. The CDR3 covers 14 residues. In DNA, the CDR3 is TGCGCCAGCAGCCAAGGGGGGACCTTAGATACGCAGTATTTT. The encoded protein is CASSQGGTLDTQYF.

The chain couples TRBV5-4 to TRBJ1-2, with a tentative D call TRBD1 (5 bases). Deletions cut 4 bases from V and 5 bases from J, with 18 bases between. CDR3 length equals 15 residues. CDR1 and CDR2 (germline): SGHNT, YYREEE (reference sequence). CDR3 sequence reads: CASSPRGTSLYGYTF. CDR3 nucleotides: TGTGCCAGCAGCCCCCGTGGGACGTCCCTTTATGGCTACACCTTC.

This CDR3 is CASRRSPPVTEAFF. The CDR3 DNA is TGTGCCAGTAGACGTAGCCCCCCGGTCACTGAAGCTTTCTTT. The V call is TRBV19, the J call TRBJ1-1; D uncertain. With 6 bases removed from V and 4 bases from J, the gap between germline ends came to 15 bases. The CDR3 contains 14 residues. Germline CDR1 LNHDA, CDR2 SQIVND (reference sequence).

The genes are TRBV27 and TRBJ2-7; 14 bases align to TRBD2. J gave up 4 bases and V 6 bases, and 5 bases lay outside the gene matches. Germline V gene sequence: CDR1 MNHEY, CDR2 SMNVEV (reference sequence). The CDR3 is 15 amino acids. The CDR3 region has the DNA TGTGCCAGCAGGCCGGGACTAGCGGGAGAGTACGAGCAGTACTTC. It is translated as CASRPGLAGEYEQYF.

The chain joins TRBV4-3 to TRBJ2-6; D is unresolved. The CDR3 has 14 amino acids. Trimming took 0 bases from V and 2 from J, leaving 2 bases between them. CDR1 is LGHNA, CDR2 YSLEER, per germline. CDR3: CASSQEAGANVLTF. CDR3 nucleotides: TGCGCCAGCAGCCAAGAAGCTGGGGCCAACGTCCTGACTTTC.

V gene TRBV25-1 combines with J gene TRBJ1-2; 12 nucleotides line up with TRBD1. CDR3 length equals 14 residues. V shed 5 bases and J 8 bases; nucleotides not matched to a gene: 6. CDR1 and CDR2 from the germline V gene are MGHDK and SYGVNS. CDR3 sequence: CASSRPGTGGGYTF. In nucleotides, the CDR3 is TGTGCCAGCAGTCGGCCCGGGACAGGGGGCGGCTACACCTTC.

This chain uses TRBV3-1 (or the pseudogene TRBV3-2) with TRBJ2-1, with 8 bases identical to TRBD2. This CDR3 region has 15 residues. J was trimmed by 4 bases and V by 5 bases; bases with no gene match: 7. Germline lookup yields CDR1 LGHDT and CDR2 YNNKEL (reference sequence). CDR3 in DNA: TGTGCCAGCAGCTTAAGCGGGAGAAGGTACAATGAGCAGTTCTTC. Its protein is CASSLSGRRYNEQFF.

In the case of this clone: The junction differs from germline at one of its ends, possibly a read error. CDR3 sequence: CASSESFLWETQYF. Written as DNA, the CDR3 is TGTGCCAGCAGCGAATCCTTTCTATGGGAGACCCAGTACTTC. The chain carries TRBV25-1 and TRBJ2-5; no reliable D call. Germline CDR1 MGHDK, CDR2 SYGVNS. The CDR3 extends over 14 amino acids.

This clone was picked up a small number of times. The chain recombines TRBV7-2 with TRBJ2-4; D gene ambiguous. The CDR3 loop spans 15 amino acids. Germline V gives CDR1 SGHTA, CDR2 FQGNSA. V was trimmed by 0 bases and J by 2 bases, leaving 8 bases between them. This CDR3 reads CASSLAGLSKNIQYF. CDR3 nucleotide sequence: TGTGCCAGCAGCTTAGCTGGTTTGTCCAAAAACATTCAGTACTTC.

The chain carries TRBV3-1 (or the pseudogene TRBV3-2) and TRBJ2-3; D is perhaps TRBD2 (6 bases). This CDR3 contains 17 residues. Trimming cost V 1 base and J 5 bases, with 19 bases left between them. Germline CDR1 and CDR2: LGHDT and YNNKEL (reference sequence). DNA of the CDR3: TGTGCCAGCAGCCAAGCCTTGGAGCGGCGAGCGGGAGATACGCAGTATTTT. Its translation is CASSQALERRAGDTQYF.

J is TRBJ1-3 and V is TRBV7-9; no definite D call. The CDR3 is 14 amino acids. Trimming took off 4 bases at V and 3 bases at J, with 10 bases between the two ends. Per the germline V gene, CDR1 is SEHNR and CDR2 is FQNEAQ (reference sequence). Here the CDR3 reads CASSSLRDGNTIYF. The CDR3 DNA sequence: TGTGCCAGCAGCTCCCTGAGGGATGGAAACACCATATATTTT.

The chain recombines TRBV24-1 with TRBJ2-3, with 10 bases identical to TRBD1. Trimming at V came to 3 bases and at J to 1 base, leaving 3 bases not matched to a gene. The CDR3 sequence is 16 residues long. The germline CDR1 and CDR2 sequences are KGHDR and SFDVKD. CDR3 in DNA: TGTGCCACCAGTGATGCCGGGACAGGGGGCACAGATACGCAGTATTTT. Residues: CATSDAGTGGTDTQYF.

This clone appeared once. The CDR3 DNA follows: TGTGCCAGCAGCGCCCCTGACGGGAACACTGAAGCTTTCTTT. Encoded protein: CASSAPDGNTEAFF. The J gene is TRBJ1-1, the V gene TRBV7-9; D is ambiguous. This CDR3 is built from 14 residues. Germline assignment: CDR1 SEHNR and CDR2 FQNEAQ (reference sequence). Trimming took 5 bases from V and 1 from J, leaving 11 bases between them.

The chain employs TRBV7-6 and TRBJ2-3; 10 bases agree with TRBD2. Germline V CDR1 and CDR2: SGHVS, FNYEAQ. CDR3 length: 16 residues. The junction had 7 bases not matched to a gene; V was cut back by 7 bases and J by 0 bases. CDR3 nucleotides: TGTGCCAGCACCGCGCTGACTAGCGGGAGCACAGATACGCAGTATTTT. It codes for CASTALTSGSTDTQYF.

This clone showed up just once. CDR3 region: CASSPGQGDGYTF. In DNA form, the CDR3 reads TGTGCCAGCAGCCCGGGACAAGGGGATGGCTACACCTTC. The chain carries TRBV7-6 and TRBJ1-2; D may be TRBD1 (6 bases). The CDR3 has 13 amino acids. V was trimmed by 5 bases and J by 6 bases, leaving 13 bases between them. In germline, CDR1 is SGHVS, CDR2 FNYEAQ.

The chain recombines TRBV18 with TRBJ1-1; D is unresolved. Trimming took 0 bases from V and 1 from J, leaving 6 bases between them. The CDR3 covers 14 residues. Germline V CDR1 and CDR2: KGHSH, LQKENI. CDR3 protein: CASSPPSGNTEAFF. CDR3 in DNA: TGTGCCAGCTCACCACCCAGCGGGAACACTGAAGCTTTCTTT.